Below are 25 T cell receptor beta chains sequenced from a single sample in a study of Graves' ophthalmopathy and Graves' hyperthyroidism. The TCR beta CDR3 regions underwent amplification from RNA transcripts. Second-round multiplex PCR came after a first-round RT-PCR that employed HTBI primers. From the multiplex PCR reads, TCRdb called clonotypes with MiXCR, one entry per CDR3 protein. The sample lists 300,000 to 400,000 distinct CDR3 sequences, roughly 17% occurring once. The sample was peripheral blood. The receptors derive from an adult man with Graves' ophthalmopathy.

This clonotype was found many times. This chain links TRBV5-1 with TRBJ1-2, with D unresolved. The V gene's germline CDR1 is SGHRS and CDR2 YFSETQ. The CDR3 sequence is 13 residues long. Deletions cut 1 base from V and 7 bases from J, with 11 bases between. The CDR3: CASSLRTESGYTF. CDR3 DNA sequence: TGCGCCAGCAGCTTGAGAACAGAGAGTGGCTACACCTTC. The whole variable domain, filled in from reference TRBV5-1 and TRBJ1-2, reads KAGVTQTPRYLIKTRGQQVTLSCSPISGHRSVSWYQQTPGQGLQFLFEYFSETQRNKGNFPGRFSGRQFSNSRSEMNVSTLELGDSALYLCASSLRTESGYTFGSGTRLTVV.

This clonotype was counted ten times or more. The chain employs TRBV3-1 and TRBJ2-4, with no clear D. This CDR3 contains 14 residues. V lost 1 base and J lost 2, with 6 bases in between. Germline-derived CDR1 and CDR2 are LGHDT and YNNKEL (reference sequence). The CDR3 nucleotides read TGTGCCAGCAGCCAAGGGTTGCCCAAAAACATTCAGTACTTC. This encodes CASSQGLPKNIQYF.

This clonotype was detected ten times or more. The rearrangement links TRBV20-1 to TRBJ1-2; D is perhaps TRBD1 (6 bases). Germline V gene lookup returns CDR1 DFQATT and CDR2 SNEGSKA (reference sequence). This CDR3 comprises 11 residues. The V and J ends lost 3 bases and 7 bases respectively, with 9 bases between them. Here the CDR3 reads CSARDSGGYTF. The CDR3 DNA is TGCAGTGCTAGGGACAGTGGTGGCTACACCTTC.

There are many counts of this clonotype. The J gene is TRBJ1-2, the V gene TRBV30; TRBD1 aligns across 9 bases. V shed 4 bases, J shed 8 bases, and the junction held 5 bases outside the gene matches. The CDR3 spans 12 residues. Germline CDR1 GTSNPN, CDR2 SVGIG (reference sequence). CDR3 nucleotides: TGTGCCTGGATTACAGGGGGCCGAGGCTACACCTTC. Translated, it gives CAWITGGRGYTF.

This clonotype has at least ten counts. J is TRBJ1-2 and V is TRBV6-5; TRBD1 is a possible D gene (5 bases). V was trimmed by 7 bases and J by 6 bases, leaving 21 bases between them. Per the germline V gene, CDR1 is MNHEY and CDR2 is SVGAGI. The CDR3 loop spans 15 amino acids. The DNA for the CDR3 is TGTGCCAGCACCCTACCTTCGGGGGAGGGCGATGGCTACACCTTC. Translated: CASTLPSGEGDGYTF.

The CDR3 here is CASRENNYGYTF. The CDR3 DNA sequence: TGCGCCAGCAGAGAGAATAACTATGGCTACACCTTC. This chain connects TRBV5-1 to TRBJ1-2; D is uncertain. This CDR3 spans 12 amino acids. Germline loops: CDR1 SGHRS, CDR2 YFSETQ. Trimming stripped 5 bases from V and 1 base from J, with 6 bases between.

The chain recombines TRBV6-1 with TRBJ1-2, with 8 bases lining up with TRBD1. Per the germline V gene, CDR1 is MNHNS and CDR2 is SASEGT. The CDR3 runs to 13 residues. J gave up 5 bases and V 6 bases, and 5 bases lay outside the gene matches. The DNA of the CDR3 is TGTGCCAGCAGGGGGGACAGGTTGTATGGCTACACCTTC. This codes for CASRGDRLYGYTF.

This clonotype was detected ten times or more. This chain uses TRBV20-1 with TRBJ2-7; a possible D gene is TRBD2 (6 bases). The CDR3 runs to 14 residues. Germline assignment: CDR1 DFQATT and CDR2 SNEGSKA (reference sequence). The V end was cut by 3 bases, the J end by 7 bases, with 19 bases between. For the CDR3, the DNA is TGCAGTGCTAGGGAGGGAGCGGACCTTGGGGAGCAGTACTTC. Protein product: CSAREGADLGEQYF.

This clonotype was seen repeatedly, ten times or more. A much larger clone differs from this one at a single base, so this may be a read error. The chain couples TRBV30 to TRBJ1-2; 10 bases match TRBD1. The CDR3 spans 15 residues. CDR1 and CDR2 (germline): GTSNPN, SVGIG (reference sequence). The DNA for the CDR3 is TGTGCCGGGAGGGGGACAGGGGCCACTAACTATGGCTACACCTTC. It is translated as CAGRGTGATNYGYTF. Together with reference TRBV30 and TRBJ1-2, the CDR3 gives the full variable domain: SQTIHQWPATLVQPVGSPLSLECTVEGTSNPNLYWYRQAAGRGLQLLFYSVGIGQISSEVPQNLSASRPQDRQFILSSKKLLLSDSGFYLCAGRGTGATNYGYTFGSGTRLTVV.

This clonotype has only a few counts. The CDR3 loop reads CASRPGTGFGTQYF. CDR3 in DNA: TGTGCCAGCAGACCCGGGACAGGGTTCGGGACCCAGTACTTC. J is TRBJ2-5 and V is TRBV27; 9 nucleotides line up with TRBD1. Germline V lookup: CDR1 MNHEY, CDR2 SMNVEV (reference sequence). The CDR3 consists of 14 residues. After removal of 6 bases from V and 7 bases from J, the junction contained 9 bases not matched to a gene.

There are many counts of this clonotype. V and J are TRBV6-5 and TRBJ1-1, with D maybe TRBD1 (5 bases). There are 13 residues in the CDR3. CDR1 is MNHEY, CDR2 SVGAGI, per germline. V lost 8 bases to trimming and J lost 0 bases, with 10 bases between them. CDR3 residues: CASSREMNTEAFF. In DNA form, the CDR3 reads TGTGCCAGCTCCAGGGAGATGAACACTGAAGCTTTCTTT.

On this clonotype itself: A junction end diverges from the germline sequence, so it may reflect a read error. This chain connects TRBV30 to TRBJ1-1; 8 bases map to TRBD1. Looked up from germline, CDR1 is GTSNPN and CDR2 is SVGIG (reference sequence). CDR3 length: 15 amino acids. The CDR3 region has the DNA TGTTCCTGGAGTACGATAACAGGGGGAAACACTGAAGCTTTCTTT. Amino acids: CSWSTITGGNTEAFF.

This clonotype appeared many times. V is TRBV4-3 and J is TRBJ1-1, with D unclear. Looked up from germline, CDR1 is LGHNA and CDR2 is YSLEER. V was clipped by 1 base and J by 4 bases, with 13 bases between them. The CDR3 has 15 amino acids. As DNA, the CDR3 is TGCGCCAGCAGCCAAGCCCTGACTTATCCCACTGAAGCTTTCTTT. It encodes CASSQALTYPTEAFF.

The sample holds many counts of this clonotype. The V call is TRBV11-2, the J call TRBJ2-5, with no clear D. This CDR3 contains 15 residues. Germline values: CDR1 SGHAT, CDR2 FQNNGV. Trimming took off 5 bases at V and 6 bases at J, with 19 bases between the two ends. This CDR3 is CASSLHPLSGQTQYF. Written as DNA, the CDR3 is TGTGCCAGCAGCCTTCACCCCCTTAGTGGTCAGACCCAGTACTTC.

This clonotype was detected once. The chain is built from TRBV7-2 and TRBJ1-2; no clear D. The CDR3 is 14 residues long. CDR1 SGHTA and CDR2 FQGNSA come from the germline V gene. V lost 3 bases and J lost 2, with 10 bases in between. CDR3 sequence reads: CASSLLLQNYGYTF. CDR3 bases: TGTGCCAGCAGCTTGCTGTTACAGAACTATGGCTACACCTTC.

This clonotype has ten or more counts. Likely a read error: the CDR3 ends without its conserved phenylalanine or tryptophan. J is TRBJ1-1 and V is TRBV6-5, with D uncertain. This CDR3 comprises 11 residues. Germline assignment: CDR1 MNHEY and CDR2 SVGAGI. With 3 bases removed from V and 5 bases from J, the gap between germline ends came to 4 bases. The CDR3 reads CASSYGTEAFL. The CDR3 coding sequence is TGTGCCAGCAGTTATGGTACTGAAGCTTTCTTG.

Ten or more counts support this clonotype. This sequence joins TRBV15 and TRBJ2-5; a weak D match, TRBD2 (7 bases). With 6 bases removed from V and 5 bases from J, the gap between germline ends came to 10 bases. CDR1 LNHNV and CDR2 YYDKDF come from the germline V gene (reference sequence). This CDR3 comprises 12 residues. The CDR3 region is CATRKGGETQYF. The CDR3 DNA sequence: TGTGCCACCAGGAAGGGGGGGGAGACCCAGTACTTC.

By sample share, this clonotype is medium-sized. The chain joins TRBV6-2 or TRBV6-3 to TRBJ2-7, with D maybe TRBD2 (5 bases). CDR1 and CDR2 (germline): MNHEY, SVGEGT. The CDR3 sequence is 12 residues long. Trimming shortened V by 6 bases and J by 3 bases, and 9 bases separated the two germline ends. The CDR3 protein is CASSRTGYEQYF. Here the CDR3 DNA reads TGTGCCAGCAGCAGGACTGGCTACGAGCAGTACTTC.

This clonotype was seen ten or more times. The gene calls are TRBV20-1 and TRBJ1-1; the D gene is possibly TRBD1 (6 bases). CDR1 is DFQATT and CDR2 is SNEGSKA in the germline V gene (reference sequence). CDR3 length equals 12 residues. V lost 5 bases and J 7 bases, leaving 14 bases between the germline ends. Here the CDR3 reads CSAGPRGFEAFF. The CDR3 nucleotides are TGCAGTGCTGGTCCGAGGGGGTTTGAAGCTTTCTTT.

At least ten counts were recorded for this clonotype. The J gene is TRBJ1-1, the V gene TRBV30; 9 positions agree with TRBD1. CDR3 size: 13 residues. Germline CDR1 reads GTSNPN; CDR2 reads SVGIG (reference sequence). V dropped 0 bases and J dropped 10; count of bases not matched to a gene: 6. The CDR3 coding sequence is TGTGCCTGGAGTGTCAGTGGACAGGGGACAGCTTTCTTT. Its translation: CAWSVSGQGTAFF.

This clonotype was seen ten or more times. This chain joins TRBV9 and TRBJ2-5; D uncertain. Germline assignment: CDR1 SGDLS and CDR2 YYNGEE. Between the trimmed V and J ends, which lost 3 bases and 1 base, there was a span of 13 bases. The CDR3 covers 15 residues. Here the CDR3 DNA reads TGTGCCAGCAGCGAGGGTAGCACTGGCCAAGAGACCCAGTACTTC. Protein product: CASSEGSTGQETQYF.

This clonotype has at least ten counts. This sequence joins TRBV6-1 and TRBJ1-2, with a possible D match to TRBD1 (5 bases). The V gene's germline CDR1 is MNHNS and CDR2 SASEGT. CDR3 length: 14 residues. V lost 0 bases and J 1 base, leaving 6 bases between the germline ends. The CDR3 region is CASSEAGDNYGYTF. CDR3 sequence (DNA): TGTGCCAGCAGTGAAGCAGGGGATAACTATGGCTACACCTTC.

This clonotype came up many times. CDR3 bases: TGTGCCATCAGTCCAACGGGACAGAGTAACTATGGCTACACCTTC. Protein: CAISPTGQSNYGYTF. This chain uses TRBV10-3 with TRBJ1-2; 7 bases are a match to TRBD1. V lost 5 bases and J lost 1; bases outside the gene matches: 7. This CDR3 region has 15 residues. Germline CDR1 ENHRY, CDR2 SYGVKD.

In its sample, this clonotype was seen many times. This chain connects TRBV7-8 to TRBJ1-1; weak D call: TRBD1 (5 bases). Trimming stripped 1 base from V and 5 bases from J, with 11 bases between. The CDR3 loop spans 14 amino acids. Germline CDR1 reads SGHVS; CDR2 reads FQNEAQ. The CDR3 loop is CASSLDPGWTEAFF. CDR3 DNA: TGTGCCAGCAGCTTAGATCCAGGGTGGACTGAAGCTTTCTTT.

The CDR3 here is CASSSPRLAPRGETQYF. In nucleotides, the CDR3 is TGTGCCAGCAGCTCTCCCAGACTAGCGCCGAGGGGAGAGACCCAGTACTTC. V is TRBV11-1 and J is TRBJ2-5; 8 bases fit TRBD2. The germline V gene has CDR1 SGHAT and CDR2 FQDESV (reference sequence). CDR3 size: 17 residues. V lost 4 bases, J lost 4 bases, and 14 bases stayed unmatched.